These T cell receptor beta chains were read from a single sample in a study of blood T cell repertoires in COVID-19. The assay was immunoSEQ multiplex PCR, and TCRdb's table has in-frame clones only and misses some. The sample has 110,000 or so clones; around 85% are singletons. Sequenced: peripheral blood. These receptors came from a human donor in a cohort sampled during active COVID-19. Both conserved end residues are part of each CDR3. A D gene is named only where the DNA matches it firmly. Not all rows give a size; the values are once, few, many and, for expanded clones, a class.

>TRBV6-2/TRBV6-3|TRBD1|TRBJ1-2|NA
TGTGCCAGCAGTCCACAGGGGGCTTTAAGTGGCTACACCTTC
CASSPQGALSGYTF
>TRBV4-2|TRBD2|TRBJ2-1|many
TGTGCCAGCAGCCAAGACTCCGCGGGGGGGCTTGGTGAGCAGTTCTTC
CASSQDSAGGLGEQFF
>TRBV15|TRBD1|TRBJ2-7|NA
TGTGCCACCAGCGGGAACAGGGGTAGGAAGTCCTACGAGCAGTACTTC
CATSGNRGRKSYEQYF
>TRBV7-2|TRBD1|TRBJ1-2|NA
TGTGCCAGCAACAGGGACAGGGGGCCCAGGGGCTATGGCTACACCTTC
CASNRDRGPRGYGYTF
>TRBV7-9|NA|TRBJ2-7|NA
TGTGCCAGCAGCTTAGGTCGCGGCTCGGGGGACGAGCAGTACTTC
CASSLGRGSGDEQYF
>TRBV7-8|NA|TRBJ2-7|NA
TGTGCCAGCAGCTCTACCCCTCTCTACGAGCAGTACTTC
CASSSTPLYEQYF
>TRBV10-1|NA|TRBJ2-5|NA
TGCGCCAGCAGTGAGGGGTTTGGGGGCCGGGAGACCCAGTACTTC
CASSEGFGGRETQYF
>TRBV5-4|NA|TRBJ2-1|NA
TGTGCCAGCAGCTTGGGGGCCACGGGGGACAATGAGCAGTTCTTC
CASSLGATGDNEQFF
>TRBV19|TRBD1|TRBJ1-6|NA
TGTGCCAGTAGTGGGCAGGGGGAAGGATCACCCCTCCACTTT
CASSGQGEGSPLHF
>TRBV9|NA|TRBJ2-7|few
TGTGCCAGCAGCGTAGCAGGCGCGTCTGTCTACGAGCAGTACTTC
CASSVAGASVYEQYF
>TRBV7-2|NA|TRBJ2-7|NA
TGTGCCAGCAGCTTAGCGGTGGCAGGGGCCCACGAGCAGTACTTC
CASSLAVAGAHEQYF
>TRBV7-2|NA|TRBJ1-1|NA
TGTGCCAGCAGCTTAGAAGGGACACACTACACTGAAGCTTTCTTT
CASSLEGTHYTEAFF
>TRBV4-1|NA|TRBJ2-3|once
TGCGCCAGCAGCCAAGAAATGAGGCAGGGGTTCACAGATACGCAGTATTTT
CASSQEMRQGFTDTQYF
>TRBV6-5|TRBD2|TRBJ2-1|NA
TGTGCCAGCGGGGGGGGGAATGAGCAGTTCTTC
CASGGGNEQFF
>TRBV30|NA|TRBJ2-7|NA
TGTGCCTGGAGTGTTTCTCTCCAGGGGGGACGCGAGCAGTACTTC
CAWSVSLQGGREQYF
>TRBV2|NA|TRBJ2-3|NA
TGTGCCGTCGGAGCGGAGACACAGTATTTT
CAVGAETQYF
>TRBV29-1|TRBD1|TRBJ2-3|NA
TGCAGCGTGGGGGGGGACAGGGGACCAACAGATACGCAGTATTTT
CSVGGDRGPTDTQYF
>TRBV28|TRBD1|TRBJ1-5|NA
TGTGCCAGCGGGACGACAGGGCGAGGCAATCAGCCCCAGCATTTT
CASGTTGRGNQPQHF
>TRBV30|TRBD1|TRBJ2-5|NA
TGTGCCTGGAGTTCAGACAGGGGACAGGAGACCCAGTACTTC
CAWSSDRGQETQYF
>TRBV5-4|TRBD2|TRBJ2-1|NA
TGTGCCAGCAGCTCCCGGACTAGCGGAAACTACAATGAGCAGTTCTTC
CASSSRTSGNYNEQFF
>TRBV6-1|TRBD1|TRBJ1-1|few
TGTGCCAGCAGTGAGGGACAGTACACTGAAGCTTTCTTT
CASSEGQYTEAFF
>TRBV7-8|TRBD2|TRBJ2-5|NA
TGTGCCAGCAGCTTTGGTAGCGGGGGGGTTGAAGAGACCCAGTACTTC
CASSFGSGGVEETQYF
>TRBV7-9|NA|TRBJ2-7|NA
TGTGCCAGCAGTCCCAGGATTGCCTACGAGCAGTACTTC
CASSPRIAYEQYF
>TRBV9|NA|TRBJ1-2|NA
TGTGCCAGCAGCTCTGGGGGCGCATGGGGCTACACCTTC
CASSSGGAWGYTF
>TRBV5-1|NA|TRBJ1-1|NA
TGCGCCAGCAGCTTACCCCAACTCAGGGGTACGAACACTGAAGCTTTCTTT
CASSLPQLRGTNTEAFF
>TRBV6-6|TRBD2|TRBJ2-1|NA
TGTGCCAGCAGTCGACTAGCGGGGGGACGCAGCTCCTACAATGAGCAGTTCTTC
CASSRLAGGRSSYNEQFF
>TRBV27|NA|TRBJ2-7|NA
TGTGCCAGCAGTTTTGCGCGGGGTAGAGGCGAGCAGTACTTC
CASSFARGRGEQYF
>TRBV19|TRBD1|TRBJ1-2|NA
TGTGCCAGTACCCGGGACAGAGCTAACTATGGCTACACCTTC
CASTRDRANYGYTF
>TRBV3-1/TRBV3-2|NA|TRBJ2-7|NA
TGTGCCAGCAGCCAATCCGACTTGGGCTACGAGCAGTACTTC
CASSQSDLGYEQYF
>TRBV11-3|NA|TRBJ2-1|NA
TGTGCCAGCAGCTTATCGAACAGGGCTGAGCAGTTCTTC
CASSLSNRAEQFF
>TRBV6-6|TRBD1|TRBJ2-3|once
TGTGCCAGCAGCCCGGACAGGGGGCCGAATACGCAGTATTTT
CASSPDRGPNTQYF
>TRBV9|TRBD1|TRBJ1-1|once
TGTGCCAGCAGCGTAGAGGGACAGGGGTCGAAAGCTTTCTTT
CASSVEGQGSKAFF
>TRBV9|TRBD2|TRBJ2-3|NA
TGTGCCAGCAGCGATACTAGCGCATCTAGCACAGATACGCAGTATTTT
CASSDTSASSTDTQYF
>TRBV28|NA|TRBJ1-5|few
TGTGCCAGCAGTCCCCCGAGGGGGAGTGGCAATCAGCCCCAGCATTTT
CASSPPRGSGNQPQHF
>TRBV9|NA|TRBJ1-2|NA
TGTGCCAGCAGCGCGGGGGGACCAGGACACTATGGCTACACCTTC
CASSAGGPGHYGYTF
>TRBV7-2|TRBD2|TRBJ2-7|NA
TGTGCCAGCACCCTATGGGGAGGGGCGAACGACGAGCAGTACTTC
CASTLWGGANDEQYF
>TRBV5-1|TRBD2|TRBJ2-7|NA
TGCGCCAGCAGCTTGGCCGGACTAGCGGGGGCCTACGAGCAGTACTTC
CASSLAGLAGAYEQYF